What follows are 26 T cell receptor beta chains derived from one specimen sequenced in a study of T cells in Graves' hyperthyroidism and ophthalmopathy. What was amplified from RNA transcripts were TCR beta CDR3 regions. Initially, a first-round RT-PCR of the TCR CDR3 employed the HTBI primer set. TCRdb re-derived calls from the multiplex PCR reads in MiXCR, one entry per CDR3 protein. Of hundreds of thousands of distinct CDR3 sequences listed, about 15% were seen once; the top ten hold under 15%. The sequenced material came from blood. The source is a woman between 45 and 65 years old with Graves' ophthalmopathy.

There are many counts of this clonotype. V usage is TRBV7-2 and J usage is TRBJ2-5, with D unclear. Germline CDR1 reads SGHTA; CDR2 reads FQGNSA. Deletions cut 5 bases from V and 4 bases from J, with 11 bases between. This CDR3 contains 13 residues. The CDR3 sequence is CASSLIYGETQYF. As DNA, the CDR3 is TGTGCCAGCAGCCTGATATACGGAGAGACCCAGTACTTC.

Comment on this clonotype: A read error may be the cause here, since a much bigger clone is one base away. The chain uses TRBV13 and TRBJ2-2, with D tentatively TRBD2 (5 bases). Trimming removed 6 bases at V and 3 bases at J, with 8 bases between. The CDR3 is 13 residues long. Germline CDR1 reads PRHDT; CDR2 reads FYEKMQ (reference sequence). Here the CDR3 DNA reads TGTGCCAGCAGTTTTAGCGACACCGGGGAGCTGTTTTTT. Its protein is CASSFSDTGELFF.

This clonotype was counted at least ten times. The chain joins TRBV27 to TRBJ1-4; D might be TRBD1 (5 bases). This CDR3 is built from 14 residues. The germline V gene has CDR1 MNHEY and CDR2 SMNVEV (reference sequence). With 4 bases removed from V and 7 bases from J, the gap between germline ends came to 13 bases. The chain's CDR3 is CASSSSGLREKLFF. The CDR3 coding sequence is TGTGCCAGCAGTTCCTCAGGGTTACGTGAAAAACTGTTTTTT.

The rearrangement uses TRBV29-1 and TRBJ1-1, with 7 positions matching TRBD1. The germline V gene encodes CDR1 SQVTM and CDR2 ANQGSEA. CDR3 size: 14 residues. The trim removed 6 bases at V and 2 bases at J, leaving 9 bases unmatched. The CDR3 nucleotides are TGCAGCGTCACAGGGGCCCCGAGAAACACTGAAGCTTTCTTT. Its protein product is CSVTGAPRNTEAFF.

The rearrangement joins TRBV10-3 to TRBJ2-3, with 7 bases that match TRBD1. The CDR3 loop spans 13 amino acids. Trimming at V came to 9 bases and at J to 3 bases, leaving 6 bases not matched to a gene. Germline V gene data show CDR1 as ENHRY and CDR2 as SYGVKD. CDR3 DNA sequence: TGTGCCATAAGACAGGGTCAAACAGATACGCAGTATTTT. Translation gives CAIRQGQTDTQYF.

This clonotype was seen repeatedly, ten times or more. The chain employs TRBV20-1 and TRBJ2-7; 16 positions match TRBD2. The CDR3 spans 17 residues. With V trimmed by 0 bases and J by 7 bases, 9 bases remained unmatched. From germline, CDR1 is DFQATT and CDR2 SNEGSKA (reference sequence). In nucleotides, the CDR3 is TGCAGTGCTAGAGATCAAGGGACTAGCGGGAGGGCCGGAGAGCAGTACTTC. This codes for CSARDQGTSGRAGEQYF.

This clonotype was seen many times. The chain uses TRBV18 and TRBJ2-1; D is undetermined. V lost 6 bases, J lost 1 base, and 10 bases lay in between. Germline CDR1 KGHSH, CDR2 LQKENI. The CDR3 is 14 amino acids. The CDR3 DNA is TGTGCCAGCTCTCGAGAGGTATCCTACAATGAGCAGTTCTTC. Translated, it gives CASSREVSYNEQFF.

This clonotype was found many times. V is TRBV28 and J is TRBJ2-7; no clear D. Deletions cut 3 bases from V and 0 bases from J, with 9 bases between. The CDR3 loop spans 14 amino acids. CDR1 is MDHEN and CDR2 is SYDVKM in the germline V gene. The DNA of the CDR3 is TGTGCCAGCAGTTTCACCGGGTTCTCCTACGAGCAGTACTTC. It yields the protein CASSFTGFSYEQYF. Using reference TRBV28 and TRBJ2-7 for the parts outside the CDR3, the full variable domain is DVKVTQSSRYLVKRTGEKVFLECVQDMDHENMFWYRQDPGLGLRLIYFSYDVKMKEKGDIPEGYSVSREKKERFSLILESASTNQTSMYLCASSFTGFSYEQYFGPGTRLTVT.

This clonotype appeared once. The chain uses TRBV5-1 and TRBJ2-7; D is possibly TRBD1 or TRBD2 (5 bases each). The germline V and J ends were trimmed by 4 bases and 3 bases, with 20 bases remaining between them. The CDR3 has 16 residues. Per the germline V gene, CDR1 is SGHRS and CDR2 is YFSETQ. For the CDR3, the DNA is TGCGCCAGCAGCCGAAACTCCGGGACGGATAACTACGAGCAGTACTTC. Protein product: CASSRNSGTDNYEQYF.

This clonotype was observed many times. The J gene is TRBJ1-2, the V gene TRBV12-3 or TRBV12-4, with D possibly TRBD1 on 5 matching bases. The CDR3 is 13 amino acids. Trimming removed 5 bases at V and 2 bases at J, with 9 bases between. CDR3 in amino acids: CASSLRQNYGYTF. The CDR3 DNA is TGTGCCAGCAGTCTCAGACAGAACTATGGCTACACCTTC.

This clonotype was observed many times. V and J are TRBV29-1 and TRBJ2-5; D not resolved. From germline, CDR1 is SQVTM and CDR2 ANQGSEA. V dropped 1 base and J dropped 0 bases, with 6 bases sitting between them. The CDR3 runs to 13 residues. As DNA, the CDR3 is TGCAGCGTTGAAGGGTGGAACCAAGAGACCCAGTACTTC. Translated: CSVEGWNQETQYF. Based on the CDR3 plus reference TRBV29-1 and TRBJ2-5, the full variable domain is SAVISQKPSRDICQRGTSLTIQCQVDSQVTMMFWYRQQPGQSLTLIATANQGSEATYESGFVIDKFPISRPNLTFSTLTVSNMSPEDSSIYLCSVEGWNQETQYFGPGTRLLVL.

Comment on this clonotype: A much more abundant neighbour one base away suggests this may be a read error. V and J are TRBV6-1 and TRBJ1-5; TRBD1 is a possible D gene (6 bases). Germline CDR1 MNHNS, CDR2 SASEGT. The CDR3 sequence is 15 residues long. The CDR3 loop is CASSGRTVSNQTQHF. The CDR3 DNA reads TGTGCCAGCAGCGGGAGGACAGTAAGCAATCAGACCCAGCATTTT.

This clonotype has a count of ten or more. V is TRBV7-2 and J is TRBJ2-3; D unclear. Trimming cost V 5 bases and J 7 bases, with 7 bases left between them. From germline, CDR1 is SGHTA and CDR2 FQGNSA. This CDR3 has 11 amino acids. The CDR3 reads CASSAQNTQYF. Here the CDR3 DNA reads TGTGCCAGCAGCGCGCAAAATACGCAGTATTTT.

In its sample, this clonotype was seen a few times. The chain carries TRBV12-3 or TRBV12-4 and TRBJ1-1, with TRBD1 matching 8 bases. V shed 3 bases, J shed 3 bases, and the junction held 3 bases outside the gene matches. This CDR3 comprises 14 residues. The CDR3 bases are TGTGCCAGCAGTTTTTCAGGGGGCTACACTGAAGCTTTCTTT. It is translated as CASSFSGGYTEAFF.

This clonotype has ten or more counts. The chain couples TRBV2 to TRBJ1-1; no clear D gene. The ends were cut back, 4 bases at V and 8 bases at J, with 8 bases in the middle. CDR3 size: 11 residues. Germline assignment: CDR1 SNHLY and CDR2 FYNNEI. For the CDR3, the DNA is TGTGCCAGCAGTGTCTTGGGGGAAGCTTTCTTT. It codes for CASSVLGEAFF.

This clonotype was seen many times. The chain uses TRBV4-3 and TRBJ2-1; 8 nucleotides line up with TRBD2. The V gene end was trimmed by 0 bases and the J gene end by 4 bases; junction bases not matched to a gene: 8. This CDR3 spans 17 amino acids. Germline-derived CDR1 and CDR2 are LGHNA and YSLEER. The CDR3 DNA reads as TGCGCCAGCAGCCAAGATGGTGGACTAGCTGCGTACAATGAGCAGTTCTTC. This gives the protein CASSQDGGLAAYNEQFF.

CDR3 DNA sequence: TGTGCCAGTAGTATAGATCCGGCAGGGCTAAGACTAGCGCGAGCCAAAAACATTCAGTACTTC. It is translated as CASSIDPAGLRLARAKNIQYF. The rearrangement uses TRBV19 and TRBJ2-4; 8 nucleotides align to TRBD2. Germline CDR1 and CDR2: LNHDA and SQIVND (reference sequence). With V trimmed by 0 bases and J by 0 bases, 16 bases remained unmatched. The length of the CDR3 is 21 residues. The complete variable domain, with remaining parts taken from reference TRBV19 and TRBJ2-4, reads DGGITQSPKYLFRKEGQNVTLSCEQNLNHDAMYWYRQDPGQGLRLIYYSQIVNDFQKGDIAEGYSVSREKKESFPLTVTSAQKNPTAFYLCASSIDPAGLRLARAKNIQYFGAGTRLSVL.

This clonotype showed up many times. This chain uses TRBV7-2 with TRBJ2-6; 9 nucleotides line up with TRBD1. J lost 4 bases, V lost 3 bases, and 7 bases had no gene match. The CDR3 contains 17 residues. Germline CDR1 reads SGHTA; CDR2 reads FQGNSA. In DNA form, the CDR3 reads TGTGCCAGCAGCTTGTCCCGGGACAGGGTCGGGGCCAACGTCCTGACTTTC. Translated, it gives CASSLSRDRVGANVLTF. The whole variable domain, remainder taken from reference TRBV7-2 and TRBJ2-6, is GAGVSQSPSNKVTEKGKDVELRCDPISGHTALYWYRQSLGQGLEFLIYFQGNSAPDKSGLPSDRFSAERTGGSVSTLTIQRTQQEDSAVYLCASSLSRDRVGANVLTFGAGSRLTVL.

This clonotype was seen repeatedly, ten times or more. The chain recombines TRBV12-3 or TRBV12-4 with TRBJ2-3, with no clear D. Trimming shortened V by 3 bases and J by 6 bases, and 16 bases separated the two germline ends. This CDR3 has 15 amino acids. Written as DNA, the CDR3 is TGTGCCAGCAGTTTGAGTCGCAGGTCACTGGATACGCAGTATTTT. Protein product: CASSLSRRSLDTQYF.

This clonotype was observed many times. This sequence joins TRBV12-3 or TRBV12-4 and TRBJ2-5, with a possible D match to TRBD2 (6 bases). The V gene lost 7 bases and the J gene lost 1 base, with 10 bases spanning the gap. The CDR3 is made up of 13 amino acids. CDR3 residues: CASNGDFQETQYF. As DNA, the CDR3 is TGTGCCAGCAATGGGGACTTCCAAGAGACCCAGTACTTC.

The rearrangement joins TRBV28 to TRBJ1-5; D is uncertain. This CDR3 spans 12 amino acids. The V end was cut by 5 bases, the J end by 7 bases, with 9 bases between. CDR1 and CDR2 (germline): MDHEN, SYDVKM. CDR3 region: CASSTLKQPQHF. CDR3 bases: TGTGCCAGCAGTACATTGAAACAGCCCCAGCATTTT.

There are many counts of this clonotype. The rearrangement joins TRBV5-8 to TRBJ2-3; TRBD1 agrees at 8 bases. The V and J ends lost 2 bases and 4 bases, in that order; junction bases with no gene match: 9. The germline CDR1 and CDR2 sequences are SGHTS and YDEGEE. The CDR3 loop spans 16 amino acids. CDR3 DNA: TGTGCCAGCAGCTTTCGGACAGGGTTGTTGTCAGATACGCAGTATTTT. This codes for CASSFRTGLLSDTQYF.

This clonotype was recorded at least ten times. V gene TRBV7-2 combines with J gene TRBJ1-5; D not resolved. V lost 1 base, J lost 5 bases, and 12 bases lay in between. The germline gives CDR1 SGHTA, CDR2 FQGNSA. The CDR3 has 15 amino acids. The CDR3 DNA reads as TGTGCCAGCAGCTTAGAGGCAGGATGGCATCAGCCCCAGCATTTT. Translated: CASSLEAGWHQPQHF.

The sample holds many counts of this clonotype. V gene TRBV28 combines with J gene TRBJ2-3; D possibly corresponds to TRBD1 (6 bases). CDR1 and CDR2 (germline): MDHEN, SYDVKM. V was clipped by 7 bases and J by 2 bases, with 31 bases between them. CDR3 size: 20 residues. Written as DNA, the CDR3 is TGTGCCAGCACTGAAAAACAGGGATTTGGGATATTCGGTAACACAGATACGCAGTATTTT. Protein sequence: CASTEKQGFGIFGNTDTQYF.

This clonotype was detected many times. The chain uses TRBV14 and TRBJ2-7; D not resolved. This CDR3 is 14 amino acids long. Germline assignment: CDR1 SGHDN and CDR2 FVKESK. With 0 bases removed from V and 3 bases from J, the gap between germline ends came to 9 bases. CDR3 amino acids: CASSQDGNHYEQYF. The CDR3 region has the DNA TGTGCCAGCAGCCAAGATGGCAACCACTACGAGCAGTACTTC.

In this sample, this clonotype turned up many times. The chain uses TRBV5-5 and TRBJ1-1; maybe TRBD1 (5 bases). V gave up 0 bases and J gave up 5 bases, with 11 bases separating them. Germline V gene data show CDR1 as SGHKS and CDR2 as YYEKEE (reference sequence). The CDR3 spans 14 residues. The chain's CDR3 is CASSLAGALTEAFF. The CDR3 DNA is TGTGCCAGCAGCTTGGCCGGGGCCTTAACTGAAGCTTTCTTT.